A selection of T cell receptor beta chains follows, all from one sample in a study of cytomegalovirus exposure and HLA in healthy donors. Sequenced by immunoSEQ multiplex PCR; TCRdb stores in-frame clones only, minus some. This sample has 90,000 or so clones; approximately 72% occur once, and the top ten carry about 3.5%. What was sequenced was PBMCs. The receptors come from a woman in her 40s in good health and CMV-seronegative. Each CDR3 is given with its conserved first and last residue. Fields, in order: D gene, J gene, V gene, clone size, CDR3 protein, CDR3 DNA. The D gene is left open where the match is weak. Some rows have no size entry. The others give once, few or many, or a class for an expanded clone.

D gene: NA; J gene: TRBJ1-3; V gene: TRBV7-2; clone size: NA; CDR3 protein: CASSRSLDSSGNTIYF; CDR3 DNA: TGTGCCAGCAGCCGGAGTCTTGACAGCTCTGGAAACACCATATATTTT
D gene: TRBD2; J gene: TRBJ2-2; V gene: TRBV5-1; clone size: NA; CDR3 protein: CASSLSIAGGPANTGELFF; CDR3 DNA: TGCGCCAGCAGCTTGTCTATAGCGGGAGGGCCCGCGAACACCGGGGAGCTGTTTTTT
D gene: TRBD1; J gene: TRBJ2-5; V gene: TRBV7-9; clone size: NA; CDR3 protein: CASSSDIMTGMETQYF; CDR3 DNA: TGTGCCAGCAGCTCCGACATTATGACAGGGATGGAGACCCAGTACTTC
D gene: NA; J gene: TRBJ2-7; V gene: TRBV23-1; clone size: once; CDR3 protein: CASSQRQSSYEQYF; CDR3 DNA: TGCGCCAGCAGTCAGCGACAGAGCTCCTACGAGCAGTACTTC
D gene: TRBD2; J gene: TRBJ2-2; V gene: TRBV5-5; clone size: NA; CDR3 protein: CASSLHGTSAGELFF; CDR3 DNA: TGTGCCAGCAGCTTGCACGGGACTAGCGCCGGGGAGCTGTTTTTT
D gene: TRBD1; J gene: TRBJ1-2; V gene: TRBV11-2; clone size: NA; CDR3 protein: CASSQLTGERGYTF; CDR3 DNA: TGTGCCAGCAGCCAACTTACAGGGGAACGTGGCTACACCTTC
D gene: TRBD2; J gene: TRBJ2-5; V gene: TRBV6-5; clone size: NA; CDR3 protein: CASSSPGRKETQYF; CDR3 DNA: TGTGCCAGCAGTTCCCCCGGGAGGAAAGAGACCCAGTACTTC
D gene: TRBD1; J gene: TRBJ2-2; V gene: TRBV9; clone size: NA; CDR3 protein: CASSVGRDRGRPGELFF; CDR3 DNA: TGTGCCAGCAGCGTAGGCCGGGACAGGGGCCGACCCGGGGAGCTGTTTTTT
D gene: TRBD1; J gene: TRBJ1-2; V gene: TRBV28; clone size: NA; CDR3 protein: CASLRTQGGINGYTF; CDR3 DNA: TGCGCCAGCCTTAGGACCCAAGGGGGCATCAATGGCTACACCTTC
D gene: TRBD1; J gene: TRBJ1-1; V gene: TRBV4-2; clone size: few; CDR3 protein: CASSFGTENTEAFF; CDR3 DNA: TGTGCCAGCAGCTTTGGGACAGAAAACACTGAAGCTTTCTTT
D gene: TRBD1; J gene: TRBJ1-3; V gene: TRBV9; clone size: NA; CDR3 protein: CASSPGGSGNTIYF; CDR3 DNA: TGTGCCAGCAGCCCAGGGGGCTCTGGAAACACCATATATTTT
D gene: TRBD2; J gene: TRBJ2-3; V gene: TRBV5-1; clone size: NA; CDR3 protein: CASSLELAGATDTQYF; CDR3 DNA: TGCGCCAGCAGCTTGGAACTAGCGGGAGCCACAGATACGCAGTATTTT
D gene: TRBD2; J gene: TRBJ2-1; V gene: TRBV4-2; clone size: NA; CDR3 protein: CASSPRWEGWSSEQFF; CDR3 DNA: TGTGCCAGCAGTCCAAGATGGGAGGGGTGGAGTAGTGAGCAGTTCTTC
D gene: NA; J gene: TRBJ2-3; V gene: TRBV29-1; clone size: NA; CDR3 protein: CSVDPDTTDTQYF; CDR3 DNA: TGCAGCGTTGACCCGGACACCACAGATACGCAGTATTTT
D gene: NA; J gene: TRBJ1-1; V gene: TRBV5-4; clone size: NA; CDR3 protein: CASSLVDRDEAFF; CDR3 DNA: TGTGCCAGCAGCTTGGTCGACAGAGATGAAGCTTTCTTT
D gene: TRBD1; J gene: TRBJ2-6; V gene: TRBV11-3; clone size: few; CDR3 protein: CASSSSKGGVSGANVLTF; CDR3 DNA: TGTGCCAGCAGCTCCAGTAAAGGGGGCGTCTCTGGGGCCAACGTCCTGACTTTC
D gene: NA; J gene: TRBJ2-7; V gene: TRBV27; clone size: few; CDR3 protein: CASSPSVGPYEQYF; CDR3 DNA: TGTGCCAGCAGTCCGTCGGTGGGCCCCTACGAGCAGTACTTC
D gene: NA; J gene: TRBJ1-1; V gene: TRBV28; clone size: NA; CDR3 protein: CASSFYSPRSRMNTEAFF; CDR3 DNA: TGTGCCAGCAGTTTTTACTCCCCGCGATCCCGCATGAACACTGAAGCTTTCTTT
D gene: NA; J gene: TRBJ2-5; V gene: TRBV5-1; clone size: NA; CDR3 protein: CASSWGHPGRETQYF; CDR3 DNA: TGCGCCAGCAGCTGGGGCCACCCAGGGAGGGAGACCCAGTACTTC
D gene: NA; J gene: TRBJ2-7; V gene: TRBV9; clone size: NA; CDR3 protein: CASSVDPDGGTREQYF; CDR3 DNA: TGTGCCAGCAGCGTAGACCCCGATGGGGGGACCCGCGAGCAGTACTTC
D gene: NA; J gene: TRBJ1-1; V gene: TRBV6-1; clone size: NA; CDR3 protein: CASAPDRVNTEAFF; CDR3 DNA: TGTGCCAGCGCGCCTGATAGAGTGAACACTGAAGCTTTCTTT
D gene: NA; J gene: TRBJ2-1; V gene: TRBV19; clone size: once; CDR3 protein: CASSIRTAELLNEQFF; CDR3 DNA: TGTGCCAGTAGTATAAGGACAGCGGAGCTCCTCAATGAGCAGTTCTTC
D gene: TRBD1; J gene: TRBJ1-3; V gene: TRBV28; clone size: once; CDR3 protein: CASSSPQGAGNTIYF; CDR3 DNA: TGTGCCAGCAGTTCGCCGCAGGGGGCGGGAAACACCATATATTTT
D gene: TRBD1; J gene: TRBJ2-7; V gene: TRBV11-2; clone size: NA; CDR3 protein: CASSFRDRVEEQYF; CDR3 DNA: TGTGCCAGCAGCTTCCGGGACAGGGTCGAAGAGCAGTACTTC
D gene: TRBD1; J gene: TRBJ1-5; V gene: TRBV28; clone size: NA; CDR3 protein: CASSLRGQGMSNQPQHF; CDR3 DNA: TGTGCCAGCAGCCTAAGGGGACAGGGGATGAGCAATCAGCCCCAGCATTTT
D gene: NA; J gene: TRBJ2-7; V gene: TRBV5-6; clone size: NA; CDR3 protein: CASSLAKGVEYF; CDR3 DNA: TGTGCCAGCAGCTTGGCCAAGGGGGTGGAGTACTTC